A single count supports the clone carrying this TCR beta chain. Its matching antigen is unknown. This sample was included in a study of OX40 agonist ivuxolimab in advanced cancers. Trimming left V 2 bases short and J 6 bases short, with 7 bases between. Germline V gene lookup returns CDR1 MDHEN and CDR2 SYDVKM. The CDR3 covers 12 residues. Study results and limitations: Expanded clones were, on average, more numerous among CD8+ T cells than CD4+.

Measured with immunoSEQ multiplex PCR; TCRdb has only the in-frame clones, and not every one. The sample records fewer than 70,000 clones, roughly 84% being singletons. This clonotype originated in an adult with an advanced solid tumor such as melanoma, head and neck, liver or kidney cancer. The chain couples TRBV28 to TRBJ1-2; D is uncertain. Sequenced here: CD4+ or CD8+ T cells sorted from blood, sampled in a trial of the OX40 agonist ivuxolimab. The DNA for the CDR3 is TGTGCCAGCAGTTTAATGTCTCATGGCTACACCTTC. It is translated as CASSLMSHGYTF.